This TCR beta chain emerged from a study of vaccination and CD4 T cells after COVID-19. About the study: Post-vaccine sampling followed dose two by a median about 72 days (range 14 to 241). Study-wide results and limits: Apart from involving relatively few convalescent patients, the work omitted early post-infection timepoints.

The treatment: roughly 10-day PBMC culture with coronavirus spike peptide pools or control peptides (ViraFEST assay). One should note that the unexposed donor's CD4+ T cells were collected before the COVID-19 pandemic (2011-2018). Expansion of antigen-specific T cells with peptide pools by ViraFEST preceded sequencing of TCRs. Fresh IL-2 medium replaced half the culture medium on days 3 and 7. CDR3 size: 15 residues. The ends were cut back, 1 base at V and 8 bases at J, with 12 bases in the middle. Germline-derived CDR1 and CDR2 are SNHLY and FYNNEI. The Oncomine TCR Beta short-read assay was what sequenced the DNA obtained from cultured CD4+ T cells. TCRdb processed the PCR reads anew with MiXCR; each CDR3 protein has one entry. This table holds roughly 9,800 distinct CDR3 sequences, around 40% found once. Of note for this clonotype: What it recognizes is unknown.

Material for sequencing was CD4+ T cells from blood, cultured in vitro. This receptor was obtained from a human donor in good health. The J gene is TRBJ1-6, the V gene TRBV2; D uncertain. The CDR3 sequence: CASSEDLGSDSPLHF. The CDR3 DNA sequence: TGTGCCAGCAGTGAAGACCTAGGGAGCGATTCACCCCTCCACTTT.